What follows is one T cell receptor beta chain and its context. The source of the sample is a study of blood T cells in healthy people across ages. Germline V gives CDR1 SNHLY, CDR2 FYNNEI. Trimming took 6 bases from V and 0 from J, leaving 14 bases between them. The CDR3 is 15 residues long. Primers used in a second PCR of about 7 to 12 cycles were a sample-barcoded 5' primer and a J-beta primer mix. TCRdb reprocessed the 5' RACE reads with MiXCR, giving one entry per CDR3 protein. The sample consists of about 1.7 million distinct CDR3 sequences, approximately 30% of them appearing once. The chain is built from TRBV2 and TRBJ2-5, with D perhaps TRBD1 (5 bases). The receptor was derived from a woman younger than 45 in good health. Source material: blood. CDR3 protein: CASSLTDQYQETQYF. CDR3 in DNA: TGTGCCAGCAGCCTGACAGACCAGTACCAAGAGACCCAGTACTTC.